This T cell receptor beta chain was sequenced for a study of T cell clusters in autoimmune cytopenias. At the level of the study: Healthy donor controls had a mean age of approximately 57 years and median age of approximately 60 years.

For this clonotype: Its specificity is not known.

TRB was amplified from 250 ng of peripheral blood genomic DNA per sample. TRB was amplified by touch-down multiplex PCR, primer pools A and B combined. TCRdb derives one entry per CDR3 protein from the multiplex PCR reads, leaving out DNA. The listing records some 15,000 distinct CDR3 sequences. The CDR3 sequence is 16 residues long. Germline lookup yields CDR1 LGHNA and CDR2 YSLEER. Study findings and constraints: Primary autoimmune cytopenia patients appeared to lack physiological T cell clusters present in healthy donors.

This same sample was also part of a study on T cell repertoires in aging, cancer and after chemotherapy. That work contributes: Healthy donors lost TCR diversity with age mainly through richness, cancer patients through richness and evenness.

V is TRBV4-3 and J is TRBJ1-2. Sample: peripheral blood. The clonotype was recovered from a human donor in good health. The CDR3 loop reads CASSQESGPYNYGYTF.